These 25 T cell receptor beta chains were all obtained from the same sample, sequenced in a study of blood T cells in healthy people across ages. PCR was performed a second time for roughly 7 to 11 cycles using a sample-barcoded 5' primer and a J-beta primer mix. TCRdb re-called the 5' RACE reads through MiXCR, storing one row per CDR3 protein. Of around 1,700,000 distinct CDR3 sequences listed, over 25% are singletons. Sequenced material: blood. The receptors shown here come from a woman aged 25 to 45 in good health.

The J gene is TRBJ2-1, the V gene TRBV3-1, with 7 bases matching TRBD2. J gave up 9 bases and V 11 bases, and 16 bases lay outside the gene matches. Germline V lookup: CDR1 LGHDT, CDR2 YNNKEL (reference sequence). The CDR3 is 14 residues long. CDR3 loop: CAGGGTKLNSEQFF. CDR3 in DNA: TGTGCCGGAGGAGGGACTAAGCTTAACTCTGAGCAGTTCTTC.

This clonotype was observed a handful of times. This sequence may be a read error, since a much larger clone differs from it by one base. The gene calls are TRBV10-3 and TRBJ2-1; a weak D match, TRBD1 (5 bases). From germline, CDR1 is ENHRY and CDR2 SYGVKD. Trimming cost V 8 bases and J 9 bases, with 11 bases left between them. The CDR3 contains 11 residues. The DNA of the CDR3 is TGTGCCATCGGGGCTCGGAGTGAGCAGTTCTTC. Protein product: CAIGARSEQFF.

The chain links TRBV20-1 to TRBJ2-5; D is unclear. This CDR3 contains 15 residues. Germline loops: CDR1 DFQATT, CDR2 SNEGSKA (reference sequence). V shed 1 base and J shed 5 bases, with 17 bases lying between them. CDR3 in DNA: TGCAGTGCTAGAGTCGGCCTAGTAACCCGCGAGACCCAGTACTTC. Translating gives CSARVGLVTRETQYF.

The chain uses TRBV11-2 and TRBJ2-2, with D perhaps matching TRBD2 (5 bases). The V end lost 7 bases, the J end lost 1 base, and 19 bases lay between the germline ends. CDR3 size: 17 residues. Germline loops: CDR1 SGHAT, CDR2 FQNNGV. The CDR3 here is CASNLPPTGRNTGELFF. CDR3 sequence (DNA): TGTGCCAGCAACCTCCCCCCAACGGGAAGGAACACCGGGGAGCTGTTTTTT.

This clonotype was detected only a few times. J is TRBJ2-1 and V is TRBV5-1, with D uncertain. Germline-derived CDR1 and CDR2 are SGHRS and YFSETQ. The CDR3 is 14 amino acids. V was shortened by 4 bases and J by 5 bases, with 13 bases between the two germline ends. DNA for the CDR3: TGCGCCAGCAGCCGGTTGGGCATGGACAATGAGCAGTTCTTC. Amino acids: CASSRLGMDNEQFF.

A word on this clonotype: Given a much more abundant clone one base away, this may be a read error. V is TRBV7-2 and J is TRBJ2-5; 7 bases align to TRBD2. The germline V gene encodes CDR1 SGHTA and CDR2 FQGNSA. The CDR3 spans 14 residues. CDR3 DNA: TGTGCCAGCAGCTTTTCTAGCGGAGGGGAGGAGCAGGACTTC. The encoded protein is CASSFSSGGEEQDF.

The chain couples TRBV20-1 to TRBJ2-3; D is ambiguous. Germline lookup yields CDR1 DFQATT and CDR2 SNEGSKA (reference sequence). Deletions cut 4 bases from V and 5 bases from J, with 10 bases between. The CDR3 spans 12 residues. The CDR3 loop reads CSAKPIQDTQYF. The CDR3 DNA sequence: TGCAGTGCTAAACCAATACAAGATACGCAGTATTTT.

The CDR3 region is CASGTMHEQFF. The CDR3 DNA reads TGTGCTAGTGGAACCATGCATGAGCAGTTCTTC. This rearrangement joins TRBV12-5 to TRBJ2-1; D ambiguous. The V end was cut by 6 bases, the J end by 8 bases, with 8 bases between. Germline assignment: CDR1 LGHNT and CDR2 FRNRAP. The CDR3 contains 11 residues.

Remarks on this clonotype: At one boundary the junction diverges from the germline segment, which might be a read error. The rearrangement uses TRBV13 and TRBJ2-1; D possibly corresponds to TRBD1 (6 bases). Per the germline V gene, CDR1 is PRHDT and CDR2 is FYEKMQ (reference sequence). This CDR3 contains 14 residues. The CDR3 loop reads CAGSSIGQGYEQFF. CDR3 in DNA: TGTGCCGGCAGCTCCATCGGGCAGGGGTATGAGCAGTTCTTC.

Concerning this clonotype itself: A much larger clone differs from this one at a single base, so this may be a read error. V is TRBV20-1 and J is TRBJ2-5, with D uncertain. Trimming stripped 6 bases from V and 11 bases from J, with 28 bases between. From germline, CDR1 is DFQATT and CDR2 SNEGSKA (reference sequence). The CDR3 is 15 amino acids. The CDR3 protein is CSAGAPAPGSGEQYF. Here the CDR3 DNA reads TGCAGTGCCGGAGCCCCTGCTCCCGGTTCTGGTGAGCAGTACTTC.

This clonotype was counted at least ten times. This may stem from a read error, because a much larger clone lies one nucleotide away. The gene calls are TRBV15 and TRBJ2-1, with D possibly TRBD2 on 6 matching bases. The end of the DNA fits TRBJ2-7 better, so the J call may be wrong. The CDR3 consists of 15 residues. CDR1 and CDR2 (germline): LNHNV, YYDKDF (reference sequence). The CDR3: CATSRSGDSYNEQYF. DNA for the CDR3: TGTGCCACCAGCAGATCGGGGGACTCCTACAATGAGCAGTACTTC.

The rearrangement joins TRBV5-1 to TRBJ2-1; 10 bases fit TRBD1. This CDR3 has 15 residues. Per germline, CDR1 SGHRS and CDR2 YFSETQ. Losses at the gene ends were 2 bases for V and 7 bases for J; bases not matched to a gene: 6. CDR3 amino acids: CASSLETGGRNEQFF. The CDR3 DNA follows: TGCGCCAGCAGCTTAGAGACAGGGGGCCGGAATGAGCAGTTCTTC.

The table lists this clonotype with a few counts. The chain recombines TRBV4-1 with TRBJ2-3; D not resolved. The CDR3 length is 14 residues. The V gene's germline CDR1 is MGHRA and CDR2 YSYEKL. V dropped 1 base and J dropped 5 bases, with 10 bases sitting between them. Written as DNA, the CDR3 is TGCGCCAGCAGCCAAGTAGCTTTTATAGATACGCAGTATTTT. Its protein product is CASSQVAFIDTQYF.

CDR3 bases: TGTGCCAGCAGCCCCCCTAGTGAAAAACTGTTTTTT. Its protein is CASSPPSEKLFF. The chain carries TRBV7-6 and TRBJ1-4, with D unclear. The CDR3 is 12 amino acids. With 5 bases removed from V and 7 bases from J, the gap between germline ends came to 8 bases. Germline V gene data show CDR1 as SGHVS and CDR2 as FNYEAQ.

A remark on this clonotype: With a much larger clone just one base away, this may be a read error. The J gene is TRBJ2-1, the V gene TRBV5-1; 8 bases are shared with TRBD1. CDR3 length: 15 amino acids. From germline, CDR1 is SGHRS and CDR2 YFSETQ. The junction had 12 bases not matched to a gene; V was cut back by 3 bases and J by 10 bases. The CDR3 is CASSSPPTGAYEQFF. For the CDR3, the DNA is TGCGCCAGCAGCTCCCCGCCGACAGGGGCCTACGAGCAGTTCTTC.

For this clonotype: A clone one base away is much larger, so this may be a read error. The chain employs TRBV27 and TRBJ2-1, with D perhaps given as TRBD1 or TRBD2 (6 bases each). Looked up from germline, CDR1 is MNHEY and CDR2 is SMNVEV (reference sequence). The CDR3 covers 14 residues. V lost 4 bases to trimming and J lost 13 bases, with 20 bases between them. The CDR3 protein is CASSSTLRGETQFF. Written as DNA, the CDR3 is TGTGCCAGCAGTTCCACTTTGAGGGGGGAGACCCAGTTCTTC.

The chain uses TRBV10-3 and TRBJ1-2, with D maybe TRBD1 (5 bases). The germline gives CDR1 ENHRY, CDR2 SYGVKD. This CDR3 has 14 amino acids. Trimming stripped 6 bases from V and 7 bases from J, with 18 bases between. The CDR3 DNA is TGTGCCATCAGGGGATCCGAGGGGCGGGGTGGCTACACCTTC. Amino acid sequence: CAIRGSEGRGGYTF.

This clonotype was seen at least ten times. CDR3 sequence (DNA): TGCGCCAGCAGCCCGTACGGGGGATCCTACAATGAGCAGTTCTTC. Amino acid sequence: CASSPYGGSYNEQFF. V is TRBV5-1 and J is TRBJ2-1; a weak D match, TRBD2 (6 bases). From germline, CDR1 is SGHRS and CDR2 YFSETQ. Trimming took off 4 bases at V and 1 base at J, with 12 bases between the two ends. The CDR3 consists of 15 residues.

This clonotype was seen only a few times. V gene TRBV25-1 combines with J gene TRBJ2-3; 7 bases map to TRBD1. CDR3 length: 14 amino acids. Germline trimming cut 2 bases from V and 3 bases from J; bases unmatched to any gene: 2. Germline V gives CDR1 MGHDK, CDR2 SYGVNS. Written as DNA, the CDR3 is TGTGCCAGCAGTGAAAACAGGGGAACAGATACGCAGTATTTT. Residues: CASSENRGTDTQYF.

This clonotype was observed at least ten times. The chain has TRBV7-6 and TRBJ2-1; D not certain. V gave up 5 bases and J gave up 9 bases, with 11 bases separating them. The CDR3 is 12 amino acids. Germline CDR1 reads SGHVS; CDR2 reads FNYEAQ. This chain's CDR3 is CASSARFGEQFF. The CDR3 DNA sequence: TGTGCCAGCAGCGCTCGTTTTGGTGAGCAGTTCTTC.

For this clonotype: Being one base from a much bigger clone, this may be a read error. V is TRBV9 and J is TRBJ2-7, with 9 positions matching TRBD1. CDR1 and CDR2 (germline): SGDLS, YYNGEE. The CDR3 contains 15 residues. The CDR3 here is CVSSVGTGGGYEQYF. The CDR3 coding sequence is TGTGTCAGCAGCGTAGGTACAGGGGGCGGCTACGAGCAGTACTTC.

This clonotype was counted a few times. The V gene is TRBV9, the J gene TRBJ1-5; 11 bases match TRBD1. The CDR3 sequence is 16 residues long. Losses at the gene ends were 4 bases for V and 2 bases for J; bases not matched to a gene: 5. The germline V gene has CDR1 SGDLS and CDR2 YYNGEE. The chain's CDR3 is CASSLGQGDGNQPQHF. CDR3 coding DNA: TGTGCCAGCAGCCTGGGACAGGGGGACGGCAATCAGCCCCAGCATTTT.

The V call is TRBV7-9, the J call TRBJ1-1; D is uncertain. Germline lookup yields CDR1 SEHNR and CDR2 FQNEAQ (reference sequence). V lost 0 bases to trimming and J lost 7 bases, with 12 bases between them. The CDR3 has 14 residues. CDR3: CASSLALGSGEAFF. CDR3 bases: TGTGCCAGCAGCTTAGCGCTCGGGTCAGGTGAAGCTTTCTTT. Together with reference TRBV7-9 and TRBJ1-1, the CDR3 gives the full variable domain: DTGVSQNPRHKITKRGQNVTFRCDPISEHNRLYWYRQTLGQGPEFLTYFQNEAQLEKSRLLSDRFSAERPKGSFSTLEIQRTEQGDSAMYLCASSLALGSGEAFFGQGTRLTVV.

The rearrangement links TRBV15 to TRBJ1-1; D possibly corresponds to TRBD1 (6 bases). The CDR3 totals 13 residues. Germline V gives CDR1 LNHNV, CDR2 YYDKDF (reference sequence). The germline V and J ends were trimmed by 0 bases and 9 bases, with 11 bases remaining between them. CDR3 nucleotides: TGTGCCACCAGCAGAGATCAGGGGCAGAAAGCTTTCTTT. Protein sequence: CATSRDQGQKAFF. Full variable domain (remainder filled in from reference TRBV15 and TRBJ1-1): DAMVIQNPRYQVTQFGKPVTLSCSQTLNHNVMYWYQQKSSQAPKLLFHYYDKDFNNEADTPDNFQSRRPNTSFCFLDIRSPGLGDTAMYLCATSRDQGQKAFFGQGTRLTVV.

V usage is TRBV11-2 and J usage is TRBJ1-2; the D is unclear. With 8 bases removed from V and 4 bases from J, the gap between germline ends came to 14 bases. Germline V gives CDR1 SGHAT, CDR2 FQNNGV. The CDR3 has 13 residues. The CDR3 DNA sequence: TGTGCCAGCGCCATAGACGGAGTCTATGGCTACACCTTC. Its translation: CASAIDGVYGYTF.